This TCR beta chain originates from a study of glioma-infiltrating T cells. Study observations and caveats: Gliomas, especially low-grade, showed above-expected tissue-blood divergence; non-neoplastic patients showed below.

Germline V gives CDR1 MNHNS, CDR2 SASEGT. There are 14 residues in the CDR3. V shed 8 bases and J shed 3 bases, with 16 bases lying between them. Regarding this clonotype: The antigen is unknown.

Amplification of TCR alpha and beta CDR3 regions from RNA used iRepertoire nested multiplex PCR. TCRdb analysed the multiplex PCR reads with MiXCR anew, one entry per CDR3 protein. Among 150,000 or so distinct CDR3 sequences listed, roughly 43% were seen once. Material: glioma tissue, nonneoplastic brain tissue, or PBMCs (not recorded which). The chain joins TRBV6-1 to TRBJ1-1; a weak D match, TRBD1 (5 bases). This clonotype was sampled from a human donor with low-grade glioma or glioblastoma, undergoing nonglioma brain surgery, or in good health (not recorded which). CDR3 protein: CASLRGAEDTEAFF. CDR3 nucleotide sequence: TGTGCCAGCCTCCGTGGGGCCGAAGACACTGAAGCTTTCTTT.